The 32 T cell receptor beta chains below come from one sample, sequenced in a study of T cells after yellow fever vaccination. TCRdb re-analysed the 5' RACE reads in MiXCR, keeping a single row per CDR3 protein. The sample contains 200,000 to 300,000 distinct CDR3 sequences, more than 6.5% of which appear only once. Sequenced material: CD4+ T cells sorted from PBMCs, taken on the day of the yellow fever booster vaccination. The receptors stem from a man younger than 45 who received the YFV17D yellow fever vaccine.

This chain uses TRBV7-6 with TRBJ2-2; D is perhaps TRBD1 or TRBD2 (5 bases each). Germline CDR1 and CDR2: SGHVS and FNYEAQ. Trimming cost V 5 bases and J 8 bases, with 18 bases left between them. This CDR3 has 15 amino acids. The CDR3 sequence: CASSHRGHITGELFF. The CDR3 region has the DNA TGTGCCAGCAGCCATCGGGGCCATATCACGGGGGAGCTGTTTTTT.

This clonotype was seen a few times. The chain joins TRBV4-2 to TRBJ2-1; D may match TRBD1 or TRBD2 (5 bases each). V gave up 0 bases and J gave up 9 bases, with 12 bases separating them. This CDR3 spans 14 amino acids. Germline CDR1 and CDR2: LGHNA and YNFKEQ. The CDR3 region is CASSQDPWGSEQFF. The DNA for the CDR3 is TGTGCCAGCAGCCAAGACCCATGGGGGTCTGAGCAGTTCTTC.

The table lists this clonotype with many counts. The chain is built from TRBV5-1 and TRBJ2-7; perhaps TRBD2 as D (6 bases). The CDR3 is made up of 15 amino acids. Trimming stripped 0 bases from V and 0 bases from J, with 10 bases between. Looked up from germline, CDR1 is SGHRS and CDR2 is YFSETQ. This CDR3 is CASSLGGVPSYEQYF. Here the CDR3 DNA reads TGCGCCAGCAGCTTGGGCGGGGTCCCCTCCTACGAGCAGTACTTC. Looking up the rest from reference TRBV5-1 and TRBJ2-7 gives the full variable domain: KAGVTQTPRYLIKTRGQQVTLSCSPISGHRSVSWYQQTPGQGLQFLFEYFSETQRNKGNFPGRFSGRQFSNSRSEMNVSTLELGDSALYLCASSLGGVPSYEQYFGPGTRLTVT.

The sample holds a few counts of this clonotype. The genes are TRBV4-3 and TRBJ2-2; D might be TRBD1 or TRBD2, each matching 5 bases. Per the germline V gene, CDR1 is LGHNA and CDR2 is YSLEER. This CDR3 has 17 residues. The V end lost 4 bases, the J end lost 1 base, and 16 bases lay between the germline ends. CDR3 region: CASSLDSMGRNTGELFF. CDR3 DNA sequence: TGCGCCAGCAGCCTAGACTCAATGGGACGGAACACCGGGGAGCTGTTTTTT.

This clonotype showed up just a few times. The CDR3 here is CASSFGGGGYEQYF. As DNA, the CDR3 is TGTGCCAGCAGCTTCGGAGGGGGCGGCTACGAGCAGTACTTC. The chain links TRBV7-9 to TRBJ2-7, with D perhaps TRBD1 (7 bases). Trimming shortened V by 3 bases and J by 3 bases, and 12 bases separated the two germline ends. Per germline, CDR1 SEHNR and CDR2 FQNEAQ (reference sequence). The CDR3 consists of 14 residues.

This clonotype was seen more than once but under ten times. The rearrangement links TRBV7-2 to TRBJ2-1, with D maybe TRBD2 (5 bases). Looked up from germline, CDR1 is SGHTA and CDR2 is FQGNSA. Trimming shortened V by 5 bases and J by 8 bases, and 10 bases separated the two germline ends. The CDR3 totals 12 residues. The DNA for the CDR3 is TGTGCCAGCAGCCAAACTAGTTATGAGCAGTTCTTC. Its protein product is CASSQTSYEQFF.

The chain combines TRBV10-3 with TRBJ2-3; 9 positions agree with TRBD2. The junction had 5 bases not matched to a gene; V was cut back by 6 bases and J by 4 bases. Germline-derived CDR1 and CDR2 are ENHRY and SYGVKD. This CDR3 contains 14 residues. The CDR3 sequence is CAISSSGRPDTQYF. The CDR3 nucleotides are TGTGCCATCAGCTCGAGCGGGAGGCCAGATACGCAGTATTTT.

This clonotype was seen at least ten times. The rearrangement joins TRBV10-3 to TRBJ2-7; TRBD1 matches at 8 bases. CDR1 and CDR2 (germline): ENHRY, SYGVKD. This CDR3 is built from 15 residues. Germline trimming cut 2 bases from V and 2 bases from J; bases unmatched to any gene: 5. The chain's CDR3 is CAISETGTGAYEQYF. DNA of the CDR3: TGTGCCATCAGTGAGACCGGGACAGGCGCCTACGAGCAGTACTTC.

This clonotype was recorded only once. The gene calls are TRBV29-1 and TRBJ2-1; D unresolved. This CDR3 is built from 13 residues. Looked up from germline, CDR1 is SQVTM and CDR2 is ANQGSEA. V lost 4 bases to trimming and J lost 3 bases, with 10 bases between them. CDR3 protein: CSVGWAFYNEQFF. For the CDR3, the DNA is TGCAGCGTTGGTTGGGCCTTCTACAATGAGCAGTTCTTC.

This sequence joins TRBV5-1 and TRBJ2-5, with 11 positions matching TRBD2. V lost 0 bases to trimming and J lost 3 bases; unmatched junction nucleotides: 7. Germline V gene lookup returns CDR1 SGHRS and CDR2 YFSETQ. The CDR3 runs 17 residues. For the CDR3, the DNA is TGCGCCAGCAGCTTGGGACTAGCGGGACAACGAAAAGAGACCCAGTACTTC. Residues: CASSLGLAGQRKETQYF.

This clonotype showed up many times. The V call is TRBV4-1, the J call TRBJ2-1; 12 bases fit TRBD2. This CDR3 has 16 residues. Unmatched junction bases numbered 10, after V lost 4 bases and J lost 9 bases. The germline gives CDR1 MGHRA, CDR2 YSYEKL. CDR3 protein: CASSPLAGGPSPEQFF. CDR3 coding DNA: TGCGCCAGCAGCCCCCTAGCGGGAGGGCCAAGTCCTGAGCAGTTCTTC.

This clonotype was seen many times. This chain links TRBV18 with TRBJ2-7; D remains ambiguous. The length of the CDR3 is 12 residues. The germline V gene encodes CDR1 KGHSH and CDR2 LQKENI. With 3 bases removed from V and 9 bases from J, the gap between germline ends came to 12 bases. CDR3 residues: CASSPDPLGQYF. CDR3 nucleotides: TGTGCCAGCTCACCTGACCCCCTGGGGCAGTACTTC.

V is TRBV27 and J is TRBJ2-3, with 7 bases identical to TRBD1. The V gene end was trimmed by 5 bases and the J gene end by 2 bases; junction bases not matched to a gene: 7. Germline V lookup: CDR1 MNHEY, CDR2 SMNVEV (reference sequence). The CDR3 has 15 amino acids. CDR3 in DNA: TGTGCCAGCAGTAACAGGGGTTACCTCACAGATACGCAGTATTTT. Protein sequence: CASSNRGYLTDTQYF.

In its sample, this clonotype was seen many times. The chain couples TRBV7-2 to TRBJ2-7; D assignment may be TRBD1 or TRBD2 (5 bases each). Trimming removed 2 bases from V and 5 bases from J, with 7 bases in between. The CDR3 sequence is 12 residues long. The V gene's germline CDR1 is SGHTA and CDR2 FQGNSA. For the CDR3, the DNA is TGTGCCAGCAGCTTATGGGGGAACGAGCAGTACTTC. This gives the protein CASSLWGNEQYF.

A remark on this clonotype: At one boundary the junction diverges from the germline segment, which might be a read error. The chain recombines TRBV7-7 with TRBJ2-5; TRBD1 agrees at 7 bases. CDR3 size: 15 residues. The V gene's germline CDR1 is SSHAT and CDR2 FNYEAQ (reference sequence). The CDR3 is CASSLARGSGETQYF. CDR3 sequence (DNA): TGTGCTAGCAGCTTAGCCAGGGGGTCCGGGGAGACCCAGTACTTC.

This clonotype was observed many times. This sequence joins TRBV5-1 and TRBJ2-2, with 10 bases identical to TRBD2. Per the germline V gene, CDR1 is SGHRS and CDR2 is YFSETQ. The CDR3 has 14 amino acids. The J segment lost 7 bases and the V segment lost 8 bases, leaving 8 bases of the junction unmatched. DNA of the CDR3: TGCGCCAGTAACAGCGGGAGGGCCTTCGGGGAGCTGTTTTTT. Encoded protein: CASNSGRAFGELFF.

This clonotype was seen at least ten times. The gene calls are TRBV3-1 and TRBJ2-3; D not resolved. The germline gives CDR1 LGHDT, CDR2 YNNKEL (reference sequence). Between the trimmed V and J ends, which lost 2 bases and 6 bases, there was a span of 9 bases. The CDR3 runs 13 residues. CDR3 amino acids: CASSQIPRDTQYF. The DNA of the CDR3 is TGTGCCAGCAGCCAAATCCCACGGGATACGCAGTATTTT.

This clonotype was found a few times. J is TRBJ2-3 and V is TRBV20-1, with D possibly TRBD1 on 7 matching bases. V lost 8 bases and J 2 bases, leaving 17 bases between the germline ends. CDR1 is DFQATT and CDR2 is SNEGSKA in the germline V gene (reference sequence). The CDR3 has 14 residues. CDR3 amino acids: CSTSGGGLTDTQYF. In nucleotides, the CDR3 is TGCAGTACGAGCGGAGGGGGCCTCACAGATACGCAGTATTTT.

This chain's CDR3 is CASSPPQNMGKPGEQFF. CDR3 in DNA: TGTGCCAGCAGTCCTCCTCAGAACATGGGTAAGCCGGGTGAGCAGTTCTTC. This rearrangement joins TRBV12-3 or TRBV12-4 to TRBJ2-1; D gene uncertain. The CDR3 contains 17 residues. V lost 5 bases and J lost 9, with 26 bases in between.

V usage is TRBV6-5 and J usage is TRBJ2-1; the match to TRBD2 covers 11 bases. The length of the CDR3 is 13 residues. The V segment lost 6 bases and the J segment 6 bases; nucleotides outside the gene matches: 1. Per the germline V gene, CDR1 is MNHEY and CDR2 is SVGAGI. The CDR3 coding sequence is TGTGCCAGCAGACTAGCGGGAGTCAATGAGCAGTTCTTC. Translating gives CASRLAGVNEQFF.

The rearrangement uses TRBV9 and TRBJ2-7; D is undetermined. The ends were cut back, 0 bases at V and 6 bases at J, with 25 bases in the middle. The V gene's germline CDR1 is SGDLS and CDR2 YYNGEE. The CDR3 spans 18 residues. CDR3 nucleotide sequence: TGTGCCAGCAGCGTAGCGCCTTTGACTCTTCTCAAGTCCGGCGAGCAGTACTTC. As protein: CASSVAPLTLLKSGEQYF.

The table lists this clonotype with many counts. J is TRBJ2-3 and V is TRBV7-3; 9 bases fit TRBD1. The CDR3 loop spans 14 amino acids. Germline V CDR1 and CDR2: SGHTA, FQGTGA. V was clipped by 5 bases and J by 1 base; unmatched bases: 1. This CDR3 reads CASSRDRGTDTQYF. CDR3 nucleotide sequence: TGTGCCAGCAGCCGGGACAGGGGCACAGATACGCAGTATTTT. The variable domain in full, completed from reference TRBV7-3 and TRBJ2-3, reads GAGVSQTPSNKVTEKGKYVELRCDPISGHTALYWYRQSLGQGPEFLIYFQGTGAADDSGLPNDRFFAVRPEGSVSTLKIQRTERGDSAVYLCASSRDRGTDTQYFGPGTRLTVL.

This clonotype was observed many times. This chain links TRBV12-3 or TRBV12-4 with TRBJ1-1; D remains unclear. V lost 7 bases and J 8 bases, leaving 14 bases between the germline ends. This CDR3 comprises 12 residues. CDR3 in amino acids: CASTSGRAEAFF. As DNA, the CDR3 is TGTGCCAGCACCTCGGGGAGGGCGGAAGCTTTCTTT.

This clonotype was recorded a few times. The rearrangement links TRBV12-3 or TRBV12-4 to TRBJ1-1; 8 positions match TRBD1. Unmatched junction bases numbered 20, after V lost 1 base and J lost 1 base. The CDR3 is 21 amino acids. This CDR3 reads CASSLEEDSGGALIANTEAFF. CDR3 nucleotide sequence: TGTGCCAGCAGTTTAGAAGAAGATTCAGGGGGCGCTTTGATTGCGAACACTGAAGCTTTCTTT.

This sequence joins TRBV5-1 and TRBJ2-4; 8 bases fit TRBD2. CDR1 is SGHRS, CDR2 YFSETQ, per germline. The CDR3 consists of 17 residues. V dropped 0 bases and J dropped 0; count of bases not matched to a gene: 5. CDR3 bases: TGCGCCAGCAGCTTGGGGGTAGCGGGACAAGCCAAAAACATTCAGTACTTC. Translated: CASSLGVAGQAKNIQYF.

This clonotype was counted only a few times. The V gene is TRBV4-3, the J gene TRBJ2-2, with 11 positions matching TRBD2. The CDR3 consists of 16 residues. V was pared by 1 base and J by 6 bases, with 4 bases of the junction left unmatched. Germline V lookup: CDR1 LGHNA, CDR2 YSLEER. CDR3: CASSQVLAGVAGELFF. CDR3 bases: TGCGCCAGCAGCCAAGTACTAGCGGGAGTGGCCGGGGAGCTGTTTTTT.

V is TRBV6-2 or TRBV6-3 and J is TRBJ2-5; 11 bases agree with TRBD2. J lost 4 bases, V lost 6 bases, and 13 bases had no gene match. The CDR3 extends over 17 amino acids. The germline CDR1 and CDR2 sequences are MNHEY and SVGEGT. The DNA of the CDR3 is TGTGCCAGCAGGAGCGTGAGTAGCGGGAGGGCCCTAGAGACCCAGTACTTC. It codes for CASRSVSSGRALETQYF.

The gene calls are TRBV7-2 and TRBJ1-5, with TRBD1 as a possible D gene (5 bases). CDR1 and CDR2 from the germline V gene are SGHTA and FQGNSA. Between the trimmed V and J ends, which lost 8 bases and 4 bases, there was a span of 9 bases. This CDR3 has 12 amino acids. Here the CDR3 DNA reads TGTGCCAGCGGGGGTTTGAATCAGCCCCAGCATTTT. This translates into CASGGLNQPQHF.

About this clonotype: This may be a read error: a much more frequent sequence differs by one nucleotide. The rearrangement links TRBV15 to TRBJ2-7; 14 positions agree with TRBD2. CDR1 LNHNV and CDR2 YYDKDF come from the germline V gene (reference sequence). This CDR3 is 16 amino acids long. The CDR3 DNA is TGTGCCTCCAGCAGATCCCGGGGACTAGCGGGAGATGAGCAGTACTTC. Translated: CASSRSRGLAGDEQYF. Full variable domain (remainder filled in from reference TRBV15 and TRBJ2-7): DAMVIQNPRYQVTQFGKPVTLSCSQTLNHNVMYWYQQKSSQAPKLLFHYYDKDFNNEADTPDNFQSRRPNTSFCFLDIRSPGLGDTAMYLCASSRSRGLAGDEQYFGPGTRLTVT.

This clonotype was counted many times. The V call is TRBV4-2, the J call TRBJ2-3; 9 bases agree with TRBD1. V shed 4 bases, J shed 4 bases, and the junction held 6 bases outside the gene matches. Looked up from germline, CDR1 is LGHNA and CDR2 is YNFKEQ. CDR3 length: 15 amino acids. CDR3: CASSREDRGADTQYF. CDR3 nucleotides: TGTGCCAGCAGCCGAGAGGACAGGGGAGCAGATACGCAGTATTTT.

This sequence joins TRBV19 and TRBJ2-2; D is undetermined. Trimming took 8 bases from V and 5 from J, leaving 12 bases between them. The CDR3 contains 13 residues. Looked up from germline, CDR1 is LNHDA and CDR2 is SQIVND (reference sequence). Written as DNA, the CDR3 is TGTGCCAGTGGAGCGAGGAGAACCGGGGAGCTGTTTTTT. It yields the protein CASGARRTGELFF.

This clonotype was seen repeatedly, ten times or more. The V call is TRBV20-1, the J call TRBJ1-5; D call uncertain. V dropped 6 bases and J dropped 0 bases, with 12 bases sitting between them. CDR3 length: 14 residues. CDR1 and CDR2 (germline): DFQATT, SNEGSKA (reference sequence). The CDR3 loop reads CSAGGQYSNQPQHF. The CDR3 region has the DNA TGCAGTGCAGGAGGGCAGTATAGCAATCAGCCCCAGCATTTT.